This TCR beta chain was sequenced in a study of blood T cell repertoires in COVID-19. In the study overall: There were acute and convalescent COVID-19 samples, and they came from the United States, Italy and Spain.

Here immunoSEQ multiplex PCR was the method, and the copy in TCRdb shows in-frame clones only, minus some. This table holds about 170,000 clones, roughly 80% found once. The germline V gene has CDR1 SGHTA and CDR2 FQGNSA. The CDR3 extends over 13 amino acids. V lost 5 bases and J lost 5; bases outside the gene matches: 5. This clone was seen repeatedly, ten times or more. Two consecutive negative NP/OP PCR tests, clearance, or resolved symptoms defined Cohort 3 recovery. The TCR was taken from a woman aged 45-59 years who had recovered from COVID-19. The genes are TRBV7-2 and TRBJ1-2; 7 nucleotides line up with TRBD1. Input material: PBMCs or T cells enriched from blood (not recorded which). As DNA, the CDR3 is TGTGCCAGCAGCCCGGGACAGAGGTATGGCTACACCTTC. Its protein is CASSPGQRYGYTF.